The entry below gives a single T cell receptor beta chain sequence along with its context. Its target is unknown. The CDR3 contains 14 residues. The V end was cut by 3 bases, the J end by 8 bases, with 16 bases between. The germline CDR1 and CDR2 sequences are GTSNPN and SVGIG (reference sequence). No cell sorting was done before RNA was extracted from the tissue. TCRbeta libraries were built with three rounds of nested PCR, modified from ARM-PCR. MiXCR, applied by TCRdb to the multiplex PCR reads, yields one record per CDR3 protein. This sample has over 110,000 distinct CDR3 sequences, with around two thirds found just once. The data were taken from a study of tumor and adjacent non-tumor tissue in lung cancer. The overall study: Patients comprised about a dozen adenocarcinoma, a couple of squamous cell carcinoma and 1 small cell lung cancer.

Study-level points and caveats: Tumor tissue had significantly higher TCR diversity than normal lung. Tumor TCR diversity, when higher, was linked to shorter survival. In normal lung, the top 100 clones were significantly more dominant than in tumor.

The sequence derives from a man aged 60 to 69 with small cell lung cancer. Material: lung tumor tissue. The V and J genes are TRBV30 and TRBJ1-4, with D uncertain. CDR3: CAWSPPGMQEKLFF. The CDR3 DNA is TGTGCCTGGAGCCCCCCCGGGATGCAGGAAAAACTGTTTTTT.